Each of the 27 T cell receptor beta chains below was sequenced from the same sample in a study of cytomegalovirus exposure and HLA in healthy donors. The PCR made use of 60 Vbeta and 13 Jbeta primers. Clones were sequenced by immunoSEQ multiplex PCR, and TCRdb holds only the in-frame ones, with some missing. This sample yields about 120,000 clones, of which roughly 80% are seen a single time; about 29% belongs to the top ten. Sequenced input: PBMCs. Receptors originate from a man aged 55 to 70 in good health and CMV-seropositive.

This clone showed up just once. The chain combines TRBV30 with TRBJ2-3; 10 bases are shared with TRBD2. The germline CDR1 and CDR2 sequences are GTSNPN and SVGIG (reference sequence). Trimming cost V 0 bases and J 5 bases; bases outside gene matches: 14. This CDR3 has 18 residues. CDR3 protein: CAWSVLISPSGRGDTQYF. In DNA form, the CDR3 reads TGTGCCTGGAGTGTACTAATATCCCCTAGCGGGAGAGGAGATACGCAGTATTTT.

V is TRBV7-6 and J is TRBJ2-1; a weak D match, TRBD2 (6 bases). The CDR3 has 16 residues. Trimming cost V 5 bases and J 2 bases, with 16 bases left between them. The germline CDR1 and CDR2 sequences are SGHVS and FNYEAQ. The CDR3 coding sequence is TGTGCCAGCAGCCGATGGGGCGGGGAAACCTACAATGAGCAGTTCTTC. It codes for CASSRWGGETYNEQFF.

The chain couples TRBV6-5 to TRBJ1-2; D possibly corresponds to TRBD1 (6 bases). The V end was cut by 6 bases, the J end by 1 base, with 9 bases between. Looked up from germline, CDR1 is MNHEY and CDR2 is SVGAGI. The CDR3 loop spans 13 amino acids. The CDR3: CASRQGRNYGYTF. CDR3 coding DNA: TGTGCCAGCAGGCAGGGGCGTAACTATGGCTACACCTTC.

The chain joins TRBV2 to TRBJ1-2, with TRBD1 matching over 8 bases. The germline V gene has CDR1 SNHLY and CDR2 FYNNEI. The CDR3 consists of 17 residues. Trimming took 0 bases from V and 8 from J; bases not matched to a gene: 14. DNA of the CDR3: TGTGCCAGCAGTGAAGCCTCCGCGGACAGGGTGAAGAACGGCTACACCTTC. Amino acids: CASSEASADRVKNGYTF. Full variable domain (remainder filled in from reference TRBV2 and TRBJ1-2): EPEVTQTPSHQVTQMGQEVILRCVPISNHLYFYWYRQILGQKVEFLVSFYNNEISEKSEIFDDQFSVERPDGSNFTLKIRSTKLEDSAMYFCASSEASADRVKNGYTFGSGTRLTVV.

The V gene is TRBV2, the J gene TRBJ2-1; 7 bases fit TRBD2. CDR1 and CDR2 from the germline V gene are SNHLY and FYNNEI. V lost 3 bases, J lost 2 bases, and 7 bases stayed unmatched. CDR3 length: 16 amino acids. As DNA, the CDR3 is TGTGCCAGCAGTGATTCGCGGGGGAGAACCTACAATGAGCAGTTCTTC. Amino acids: CASSDSRGRTYNEQFF.

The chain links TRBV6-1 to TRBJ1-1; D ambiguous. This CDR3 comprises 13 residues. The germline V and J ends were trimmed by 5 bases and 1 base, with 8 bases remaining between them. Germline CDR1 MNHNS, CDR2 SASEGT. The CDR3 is CASSSGQNTEAFF. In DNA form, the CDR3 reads TGTGCCAGCAGTAGCGGGCAGAACACTGAAGCTTTCTTT.

The CDR3 DNA reads TGTGCCAGCAGTTACTCGCCCAAGGGGTTTCACGAGCAGTACTTC. Translated: CASSYSPKGFHEQYF. The chain carries TRBV6-5 and TRBJ2-7, with a tentative D call TRBD1 (5 bases). The CDR3 runs to 15 residues. Germline CDR1 reads MNHEY; CDR2 reads SVGAGI. Trimming shortened V by 0 bases and J by 5 bases, and 14 bases separated the two germline ends.

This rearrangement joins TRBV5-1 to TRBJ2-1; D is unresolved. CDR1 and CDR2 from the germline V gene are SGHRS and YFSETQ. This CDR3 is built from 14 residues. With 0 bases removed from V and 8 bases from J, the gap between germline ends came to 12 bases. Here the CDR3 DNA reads TGCGCCAGCAGCTTGGGAGGCCGCAGCGATGAGCAGTTCTTC. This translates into CASSLGGRSDEQFF.

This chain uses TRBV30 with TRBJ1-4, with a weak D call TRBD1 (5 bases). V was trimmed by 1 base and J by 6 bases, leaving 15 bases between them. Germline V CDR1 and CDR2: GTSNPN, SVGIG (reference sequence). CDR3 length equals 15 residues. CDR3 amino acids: CAWSDRRDLHEKLFF. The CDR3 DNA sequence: TGTGCCTGGAGTGACCGGCGGGACCTACATGAAAAACTGTTTTTT.

CDR3 sequence: CASRNAGGYEQYF. CDR3 nucleotide sequence: TGTGCCAGCCGGAACGCAGGGGGCTACGAGCAGTACTTC. J is TRBJ2-7 and V is TRBV19; 7 bases are shared with TRBD1. Germline loops: CDR1 LNHDA, CDR2 SQIVND (reference sequence). After removal of 9 bases from V and 3 bases from J, the junction contained 8 bases not matched to a gene. The CDR3 covers 13 residues.

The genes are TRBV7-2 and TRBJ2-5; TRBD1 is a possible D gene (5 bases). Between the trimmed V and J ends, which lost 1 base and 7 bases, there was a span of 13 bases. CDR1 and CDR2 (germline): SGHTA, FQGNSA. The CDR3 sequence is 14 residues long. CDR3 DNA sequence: TGTGCCAGCAGCTTAGAGGGGCGGCTTGCGACCCAGTACTTC. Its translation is CASSLEGRLATQYF.

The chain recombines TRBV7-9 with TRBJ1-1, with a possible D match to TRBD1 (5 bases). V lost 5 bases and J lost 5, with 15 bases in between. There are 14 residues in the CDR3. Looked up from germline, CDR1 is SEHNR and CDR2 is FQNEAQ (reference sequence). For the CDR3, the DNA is TGTGCCAGCAGCAATGGGGCAGGGTTGACTGAAGCTTTCTTT. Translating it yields CASSNGAGLTEAFF.

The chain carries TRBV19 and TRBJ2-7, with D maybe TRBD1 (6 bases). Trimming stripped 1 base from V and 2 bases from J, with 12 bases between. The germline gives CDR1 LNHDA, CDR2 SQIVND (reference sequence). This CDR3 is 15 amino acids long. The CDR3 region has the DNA TGTGCCAGTAGTATAGCCCAGGGGTTGACCTACGAGCAGTACTTC. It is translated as CASSIAQGLTYEQYF.

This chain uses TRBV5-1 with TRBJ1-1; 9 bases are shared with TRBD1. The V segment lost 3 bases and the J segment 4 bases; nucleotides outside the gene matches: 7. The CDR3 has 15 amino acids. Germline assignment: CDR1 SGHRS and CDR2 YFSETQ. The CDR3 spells CASSSATGGGTEAFF. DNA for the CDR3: TGCGCCAGCAGCTCTGCGACAGGGGGAGGCACTGAAGCTTTCTTT.

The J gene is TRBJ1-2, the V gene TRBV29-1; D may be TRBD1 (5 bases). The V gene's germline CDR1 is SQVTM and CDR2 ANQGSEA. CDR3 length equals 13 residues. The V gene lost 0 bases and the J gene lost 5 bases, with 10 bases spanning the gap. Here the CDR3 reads CSVEDLAGYGYTF. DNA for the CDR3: TGCAGCGTTGAAGATCTGGCAGGGTATGGCTACACCTTC.

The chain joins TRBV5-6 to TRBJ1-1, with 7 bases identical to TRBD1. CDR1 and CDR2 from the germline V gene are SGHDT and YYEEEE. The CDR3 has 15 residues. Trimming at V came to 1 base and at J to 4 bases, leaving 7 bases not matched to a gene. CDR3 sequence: CASSLIQGVSTEAFF. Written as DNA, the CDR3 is TGTGCCAGCAGCTTGATCCAGGGGGTTTCCACTGAAGCTTTCTTT. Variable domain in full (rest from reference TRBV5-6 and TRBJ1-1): DAGVTQSPTHLIKTRGQQVTLRCSPKSGHDTVSWYQQALGQGPQFIFQYYEEEERQRGNFPDRFSGHQFPNYSSELNVNALLLGDSALYLCASSLIQGVSTEAFFGQGTRLTVV.

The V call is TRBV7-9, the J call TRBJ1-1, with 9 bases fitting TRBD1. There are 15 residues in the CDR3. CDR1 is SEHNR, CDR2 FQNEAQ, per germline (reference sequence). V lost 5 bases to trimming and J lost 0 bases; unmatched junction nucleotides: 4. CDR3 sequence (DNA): TGTGCCAGCAGCCATGGGACAGGGATGAACACTGAAGCTTTCTTT. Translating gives CASSHGTGMNTEAFF.

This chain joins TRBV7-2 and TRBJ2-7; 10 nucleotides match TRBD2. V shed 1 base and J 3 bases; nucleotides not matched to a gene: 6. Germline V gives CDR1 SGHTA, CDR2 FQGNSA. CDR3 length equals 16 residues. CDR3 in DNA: TGTGCCAGCAGCTTAGGTCTAGCGGGGGCCTTCTACGAGCAGTACTTC. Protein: CASSLGLAGAFYEQYF. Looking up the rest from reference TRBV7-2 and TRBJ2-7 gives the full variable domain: GAGVSQSPSNKVTEKGKDVELRCDPISGHTALYWYRQSLGQGLEFLIYFQGNSAPDKSGLPSDRFSAERTGGSVSTLTIQRTQQEDSAVYLCASSLGLAGAFYEQYFGPGTRLTVT.

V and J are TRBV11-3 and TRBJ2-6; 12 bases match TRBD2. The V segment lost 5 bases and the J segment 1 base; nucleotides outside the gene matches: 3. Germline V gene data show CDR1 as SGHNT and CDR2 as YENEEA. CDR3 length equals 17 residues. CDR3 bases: TGTGCCAGCAGCCCGACTAGCGGGAGATCTGGGGCCAACGTCCTGACTTTC. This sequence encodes CASSPTSGRSGANVLTF.

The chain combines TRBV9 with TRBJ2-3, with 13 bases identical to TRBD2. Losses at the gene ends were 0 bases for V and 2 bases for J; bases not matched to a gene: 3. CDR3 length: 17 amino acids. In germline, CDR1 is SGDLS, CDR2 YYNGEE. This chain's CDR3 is CASSVETSGRITDTQYF. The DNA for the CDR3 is TGTGCCAGCAGCGTAGAGACTAGCGGGAGGATCACAGATACGCAGTATTTT. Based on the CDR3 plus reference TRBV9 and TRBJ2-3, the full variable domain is DSGVTQTPKHLITATGQRVTLRCSPRSGDLSVYWYQQSLDQGLQFLIQYYNGEERAKGNILERFSAQQFPDLHSELNLSSLELGDSALYFCASSVETSGRITDTQYFGPGTRLTVL.

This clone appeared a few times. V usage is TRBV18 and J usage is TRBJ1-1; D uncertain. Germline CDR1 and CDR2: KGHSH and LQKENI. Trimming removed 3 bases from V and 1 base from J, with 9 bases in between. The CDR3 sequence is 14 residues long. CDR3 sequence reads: CASSPNRQNTEAFF. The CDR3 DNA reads TGTGCCAGCTCACCTAATCGACAGAACACTGAAGCTTTCTTT.

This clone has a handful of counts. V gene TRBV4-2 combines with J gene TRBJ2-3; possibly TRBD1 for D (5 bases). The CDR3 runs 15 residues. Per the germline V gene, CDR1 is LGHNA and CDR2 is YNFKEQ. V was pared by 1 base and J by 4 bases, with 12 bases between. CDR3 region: CASSQARTRADTQYF. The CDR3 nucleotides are TGTGCCAGCAGCCAAGCCCGGACCAGGGCAGATACGCAGTATTTT.

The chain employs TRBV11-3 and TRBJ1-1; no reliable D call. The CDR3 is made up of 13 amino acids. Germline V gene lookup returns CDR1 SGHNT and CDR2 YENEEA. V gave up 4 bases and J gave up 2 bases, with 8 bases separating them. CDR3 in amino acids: CASSSHSNTEAFF. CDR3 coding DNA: TGTGCCAGCAGCTCCCACTCAAACACTGAAGCTTTCTTT.

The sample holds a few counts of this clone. CDR3 protein: CASSLTVTGNTEAFF. CDR3 DNA: TGTGCCAGCAGCTTAACGGTGACGGGAAACACTGAAGCTTTCTTT. The genes are TRBV7-3 and TRBJ1-1; D is unclear. CDR3 length: 15 amino acids. V was clipped by 0 bases and J by 2 bases, with 10 bases between them. Per the germline V gene, CDR1 is SGHTA and CDR2 is FQGTGA.

This CDR3 is CASGLPRPQGGGSEQYF. Here the CDR3 DNA reads TGTGCTAGTGGTTTGCCTCGACCACAGGGAGGGGGATCCGAGCAGTACTTC. V gene TRBV12-5 combines with J gene TRBJ2-7; D perhaps matches TRBD2 (7 bases). This CDR3 is built from 17 residues. The germline gives CDR1 LGHNT, CDR2 FRNRAP. The V end lost 2 bases, the J end lost 6 bases, and 23 bases lay between the germline ends.

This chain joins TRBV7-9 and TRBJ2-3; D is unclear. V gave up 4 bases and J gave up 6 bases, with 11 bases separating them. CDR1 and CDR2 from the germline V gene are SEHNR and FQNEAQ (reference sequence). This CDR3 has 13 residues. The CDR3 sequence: CASSSSRSDTQYF. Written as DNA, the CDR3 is TGTGCCAGCAGCTCCTCCAGGTCCGATACGCAGTATTTT.

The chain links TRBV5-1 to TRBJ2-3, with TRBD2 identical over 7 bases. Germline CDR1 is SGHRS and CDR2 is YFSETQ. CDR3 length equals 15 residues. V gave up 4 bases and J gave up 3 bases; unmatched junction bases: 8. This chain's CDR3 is CASSGGEVSTDTQYF. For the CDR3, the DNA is TGCGCCAGCAGCGGGGGGGAAGTGTCAACAGATACGCAGTATTTT.